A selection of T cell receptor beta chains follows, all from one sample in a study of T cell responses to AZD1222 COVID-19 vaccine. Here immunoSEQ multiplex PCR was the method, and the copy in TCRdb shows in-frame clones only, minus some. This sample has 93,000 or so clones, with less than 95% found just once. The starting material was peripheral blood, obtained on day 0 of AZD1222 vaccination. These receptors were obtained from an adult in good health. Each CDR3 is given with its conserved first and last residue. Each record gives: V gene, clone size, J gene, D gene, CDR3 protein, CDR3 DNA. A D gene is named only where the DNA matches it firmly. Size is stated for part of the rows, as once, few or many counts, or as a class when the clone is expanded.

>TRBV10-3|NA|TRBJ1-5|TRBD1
CAISEGYRGGNQPQHF
TGTGCCATCAGTGAGGGCTACAGGGGCGGCAATCAGCCCCAGCATTTT
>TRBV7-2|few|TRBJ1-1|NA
CASSSRGSGTEAFF
TGTGCCAGCAGCTCGAGAGGTTCTGGCACTGAAGCTTTCTTT
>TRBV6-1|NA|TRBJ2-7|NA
CASSETEYEQYF
TGTGCCAGCAGTGAGACGGAATACGAGCAGTACTTC
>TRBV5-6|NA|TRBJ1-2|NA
CASSKQIYGYTF
TGTGCCAGCAGCAAACAGATCTATGGCTACACCTTC
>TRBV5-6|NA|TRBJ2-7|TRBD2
CASSNSGGTYEQYF
TGTGCCAGCAGCAATAGCGGGGGAACCTACGAGCAGTACTTC
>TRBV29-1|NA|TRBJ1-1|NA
CSVVQNTEAFF
TGCAGCGTTGTTCAGAACACTGAAGCTTTCTTT
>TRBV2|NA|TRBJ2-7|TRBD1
CASSVGQGDYEQYF
TGTGCCAGCAGTGTAGGACAGGGGGATTACGAGCAGTACTTC
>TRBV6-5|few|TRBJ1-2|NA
CASSSGEAGNYGYTF
TGTGCCAGCAGTAGCGGAGAGGCCGGGAACTATGGCTACACCTTC
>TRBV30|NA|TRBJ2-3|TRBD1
CAWSRQGLSGDTQYF
TGTGCCTGGAGTCGACAGGGATTGAGCGGAGATACGCAGTATTTT
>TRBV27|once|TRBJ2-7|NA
CASSLSGGGTYEQYF
TGTGCCAGCAGTTTATCTGGGGGTGGAACCTACGAGCAGTACTTC